A single count supports the clone carrying this T cell receptor (beta chain). Its antigen is still unknown. The data derive from a study of OX40 agonist ivuxolimab in advanced cancers. The overall study: The dose-escalation group included hepatocellular carcinoma, melanoma, renal cell carcinoma and head and neck cancer. Partial responses were recorded for three patients, including one with hepatocellular carcinoma and two with cutaneous melanoma.

Sequencing was performed with immunoSEQ multiplex PCR; in TCRdb, only in-frame clones are kept and a portion is missing. The profile shows around 70,000 clones, approximately 82% of them singletons. Study results and caveats: Patients who responded partially at 0.1-3.0 mg/kg showed clonal expansion ranking among the lowest.

CDR3 length: 15 residues. The germline V gene has CDR1 SGHKS and CDR2 YYEKEE (reference sequence). V was shortened by 2 bases and J by 7 bases, with 18 bases between the two germline ends. Any history of autoimmune disease or systemic immunosuppression disqualified patients. The sequence was obtained from an adult with an advanced solid tumor such as melanoma, head and neck, liver or kidney cancer. The chain is built from TRBV5-5 and TRBJ1-2; a weak D match, TRBD1 (6 bases). Sequencing used CD4+ or CD8+ T cells sorted from blood, obtained in a trial of the OX40 agonist ivuxolimab. Written as DNA, the CDR3 is TGTGCCAGCAGCTTAGGAAACAGGGAGGCAACTGGCTACACCTTC. As protein: CASSLGNREATGYTF.